Each of the 17 T cell receptor beta chains below was sequenced from the same sample in a study of blood T cell repertoires in COVID-19. Method: immunoSEQ multiplex PCR; TCRdb's copy keeps in-frame clones and lacks some. Among 150,000 to 200,000 clones listed, roughly four fifths were seen once. Sequencing was performed on peripheral blood. These receptors were taken from a woman aged 70-85 years with COVID-19, enrolled during active disease.

This clone was observed once. The rearrangement links TRBV5-6 to TRBJ2-3; a weak D match, TRBD2 (5 bases). The CDR3 covers 15 residues. V lost 2 bases and J lost 3, with 13 bases in between. Germline CDR1 reads SGHDT; CDR2 reads YYEEEE. The CDR3 is CASSLGGQRTDTQYF. DNA of the CDR3: TGTGCCAGCAGCTTAGGCGGGCAGAGGACAGATACGCAGTATTTT.

The chain recombines TRBV7-3 with TRBJ2-1, with D tentatively TRBD2 (5 bases). The ends were cut back, 5 bases at V and 8 bases at J, with 16 bases in the middle. The CDR3 sequence is 14 residues long. The germline gives CDR1 SGHTA, CDR2 FQGTGA. This CDR3 reads CASSAGVDSDEQFF. In DNA form, the CDR3 reads TGTGCCAGCAGCGCCGGGGTCGATAGCGATGAGCAGTTCTTC.

This clone was observed a few times. This chain links TRBV27 with TRBJ1-1, with 8 bases aligning to TRBD1. The V segment lost 2 bases and the J segment 11 bases; nucleotides outside the gene matches: 7. Germline assignment: CDR1 MNHEY and CDR2 SMNVEV (reference sequence). CDR3 length equals 13 residues. The CDR3, as DNA: TGTGCCAGCAGTTTACCCCTACAGGGGGTGGCTTTCTTT. As protein: CASSLPLQGVAFF.

The rearrangement links TRBV11-2 to TRBJ2-7; D gene uncertain. The CDR3 loop spans 15 amino acids. The germline V gene encodes CDR1 SGHAT and CDR2 FQNNGV. With 1 base removed from V and 0 bases from J, the gap between germline ends came to 10 bases. CDR3 in DNA: TGTGCCAGCAGCTTAGGCCCTGACACCTCCTACGAGCAGTACTTC. Amino acids: CASSLGPDTSYEQYF.

This rearrangement joins TRBV6-5 to TRBJ2-5; D call uncertain. Trimming cost V 5 bases and J 1 base, with 2 bases left between them. The CDR3 covers 11 residues. Germline lookup yields CDR1 MNHEY and CDR2 SVGAGI. CDR3 DNA sequence: TGTGCCAGCAGTCGCCAAGAGACCCAGTACTTC. It yields the protein CASSRQETQYF.

The chain is built from TRBV2 and TRBJ2-3; D is possibly TRBD2 (6 bases). The germline CDR1 and CDR2 sequences are SNHLY and FYNNEI. The CDR3 runs to 15 residues. Trimming stripped 4 bases from V and 1 base from J, with 12 bases between. The CDR3, as DNA: TGTGCCAGCAGTGGGAGGGGCGTGGGCACAGATACGCAGTATTTT. This gives the protein CASSGRGVGTDTQYF.

This sequence joins TRBV15 and TRBJ2-1, with 7 bases aligning to TRBD1. This CDR3 is 15 amino acids long. Germline V gene sequence: CDR1 LNHNV, CDR2 YYDKDF (reference sequence). Losses at the gene ends were 4 bases for V and 7 bases for J; bases not matched to a gene: 10. The CDR3 DNA is TGTGCCACCAGCACTCGGACAGGTAGTATAAATGAGCAGTTCTTC. This translates into CATSTRTGSINEQFF.

J is TRBJ2-7 and V is TRBV2; TRBD2 matches 9 bases. The germline CDR1 and CDR2 sequences are SNHLY and FYNNEI. V lost 6 bases and J lost 3; bases outside the gene matches: 6. The CDR3 contains 14 residues. The CDR3, as DNA: TGTGCCAGCAGGACTAGCGGACCTTTCTACGAGCAGTACTTC. It yields the protein CASRTSGPFYEQYF.

V and J are TRBV5-4 and TRBJ2-5, with a weak D call TRBD2 (6 bases). Germline-derived CDR1 and CDR2 are SGHNT and YYREEE (reference sequence). Between the trimmed V and J ends, which lost 4 bases and 0 bases, there was a span of 10 bases. The CDR3 has 14 residues. CDR3 residues: CASSPGGYQETQYF. In nucleotides, the CDR3 is TGTGCCAGCAGCCCCGGGGGATACCAAGAGACCCAGTACTTC.

The chain uses TRBV6-5 and TRBJ1-5; no clear D. CDR3 size: 15 residues. Between the trimmed V and J ends, which lost 0 bases and 2 bases, there was a span of 8 bases. The germline V gene has CDR1 MNHEY and CDR2 SVGAGI. The CDR3 sequence: CASSYSPAGNQPQHF. In DNA form, the CDR3 reads TGTGCCAGCAGTTACTCGCCAGCGGGCAATCAGCCCCAGCATTTT.

This clone has a handful of counts. The chain couples TRBV27 to TRBJ2-3, with 9 bases identical to TRBD2. This CDR3 comprises 13 residues. V dropped 6 bases and J dropped 6; count of bases not matched to a gene: 4. The germline V gene encodes CDR1 MNHEY and CDR2 SMNVEV (reference sequence). In DNA form, the CDR3 reads TGTGCCAGCAGGCGGGAGGGCTTGGATACGCAGTATTTT. Residues: CASRREGLDTQYF.

This chain connects TRBV5-8 to TRBJ1-6, with TRBD1 matching over 11 bases. The germline CDR1 and CDR2 sequences are SGHTS and YDEGEE. With 3 bases clipped from V and 9 bases from J, the junction kept 8 bases outside the gene matches. CDR3 length equals 16 residues. The CDR3 loop is CASSSRTGGRGSPLHF. CDR3 bases: TGTGCCAGCAGCTCTCGGACAGGGGGCAGAGGTTCACCCCTCCACTTT. Variable domain in full (rest from reference TRBV5-8 and TRBJ1-6): EAGVTQSPTHLIKTRGQQATLRCSPISGHTSVYWYQQALGLGLQFLLWYDEGEERNRGNFPPRFSGRQFPNYSSELNVNALELEDSALYLCASSSRTGGRGSPLHFGNGTRLTVT.

The gene calls are TRBV7-2 and TRBJ1-1; no firm D call. Deletions cut 4 bases from V and 2 bases from J, with 14 bases between. The length of the CDR3 is 15 residues. In germline, CDR1 is SGHTA, CDR2 FQGNSA. The CDR3, as DNA: TGTGCCAGCAGCTCTCCGAATCAGGTCAACACTGAAGCTTTCTTT. Protein sequence: CASSSPNQVNTEAFF.

There are a few counts of this clone. This chain joins TRBV28 and TRBJ2-7; 7 nucleotides align to TRBD2. Germline lookup yields CDR1 MDHEN and CDR2 SYDVKM. The CDR3 covers 16 residues. Trimming at V came to 8 bases and at J to 7 bases, leaving 20 bases not matched to a gene. The CDR3 protein is CASGLWSGAQEGEQYF. The CDR3 DNA follows: TGTGCCAGCGGACTTTGGAGCGGGGCCCAGGAAGGGGAGCAGTACTTC. The whole variable domain, filled in from reference TRBV28 and TRBJ2-7, reads DVKVTQSSRYLVKRTGEKVFLECVQDMDHENMFWYRQDPGLGLRLIYFSYDVKMKEKGDIPEGYSVSREKKERFSLILESASTNQTSMYLCASGLWSGAQEGEQYFGPGTRLTVT.

This clone was seen a handful of times. The rearrangement uses TRBV7-6 and TRBJ2-1; 9 bases are shared with TRBD1. Germline values: CDR1 SGHVS, CDR2 FNYEAQ. The CDR3 is 14 residues long. V lost 5 bases to trimming and J lost 7 bases; unmatched junction nucleotides: 6. The CDR3 loop is CASSEQGALNEQFF. The CDR3 nucleotides are TGTGCCAGCAGCGAACAGGGGGCGTTGAATGAGCAGTTCTTC.

This chain uses TRBV6-5 with TRBJ1-2; 7 nucleotides align to TRBD1. Germline V gene data show CDR1 as MNHEY and CDR2 as SVGAGI. With V trimmed by 5 bases and J by 7 bases, 4 bases remained unmatched. There are 12 residues in the CDR3. CDR3 in amino acids: CASSRQGGGYTF. In nucleotides, the CDR3 is TGTGCCAGCAGTCGACAGGGAGGTGGCTACACCTTC.

The chain employs TRBV24-1 and TRBJ2-1; 7 bases fit TRBD1. The CDR3 loop spans 15 amino acids. Germline V gene sequence: CDR1 KGHDR, CDR2 SFDVKD. The trim removed 5 bases at V and 8 bases at J, leaving 11 bases unmatched. In nucleotides, the CDR3 is TGTGCCACCAGTGGACAGGGCGAGGGTAGATATGAGCAGTTCTTC. This codes for CATSGQGEGRYEQFF.